This T cell receptor (beta chain) was recorded in a study of response to subunit inactivated influenza vaccine. This clonotype was found a few times. After removal of 8 bases from V and 8 bases from J, the junction contained 4 bases not matched to a gene. The germline CDR1 and CDR2 sequences are MDHEN and SYDVKM. This CDR3 region has 13 residues. Using its own MiXCR run on the RT-PCR reads, TCRdb lists one record per CDR3 protein. This table holds around 570,000 distinct CDR3 sequences, around 11% found once. These data also featured in a second study, about T cells expressing NK-cell markers. This second study says: 5'RACE template switching with UMIs generated TCR beta cDNA.

The TCR comes from a man in his fifties or sixties who received an inactivated influenza vaccine. The sample here was PBMCs from blood, taken on the day of vaccination. The chain is built from TRBV28 and TRBJ2-4, with 12 nucleotides matching TRBD1. The CDR3 nucleotides read TGTGCCAGCGAGGGACAGGGGGCTGACATTCAGTACTTC. Its protein is CASEGQGADIQYF.